This TCR beta chain was obtained from a study of T-cell memory formation after mild COVID-19. Whole-study findings and limits: Clones that contracted clustered mainly in CM and EM if CD4+ and in EMRA if CD8+. Still unconfirmed is whether the second-wave clones peaking on day 37 recognized SARS-CoV-2. The finding that pre-infection memory included some responding clones suggested that cross-reactive memory joined.

Employing constant-segment primers, 5'RACE generated TCR alpha and TCR beta cDNA libraries bearing sample barcodes and UMIs. TCRdb re-called the 5' RACE reads with MiXCR, one entry per CDR3 protein. The sample lists 350,000 or so distinct CDR3 sequences, over 10% occurring once. With termini counted, the CDR3 has 10 amino acids. Germline CDR1 reads MNHEY; CDR2 reads SVGAGI. With regard to this clonotype: Its antigen is not identified. Because the CDR3 is missing its conserved closing phenylalanine or tryptophan, this is likely a read error. No DNA is shown, since the ends of the CDR3 on it are uncertain; the CDR3 is the one TCRdb lists.

The V call is TRBV6-5, the J call TRBJ1-5; the table gives TRBD1 as D, unverified against the DNA. This clonotype was obtained from a man aged 18 to 35 who had mild COVID-19 (a few samples of this study predate the infection). Cell type and time point are not known. Specimen: PBMCs or a T cell subset sorted from them (not recorded which). The chain's CDR3 is CASRGPGQFG.